A single sample gave rise to the 30 T cell receptor beta chains below, sequenced in a study of blood T cell repertoires in COVID-19. Repertoires were generated with immunoSEQ multiplex PCR, while TCRdb's copy carries only in-frame clones and drops some. This repertoire shows 450,000 or so clones, 80% to 95% found once; its top ten account for about 0.6%. The sample consisted of PBMCs or T cells enriched from blood (not recorded which). The receptors derive from a man younger than 35 who had recovered from COVID-19.

The chain combines TRBV2 with TRBJ1-5; D unresolved. Germline V gene sequence: CDR1 SNHLY, CDR2 FYNNEI. V was shortened by 3 bases and J by 6 bases, with 9 bases between the two germline ends. The CDR3 sequence is 13 residues long. The CDR3: CASSDEVPQPQHF. The CDR3 nucleotides are TGTGCCAGCAGTGACGAGGTCCCTCAGCCCCAGCATTTT.

The chain combines TRBV5-1 with TRBJ1-1, with D possibly TRBD1 on 5 matching bases. This CDR3 has 16 residues. V lost 5 bases and J 1 base, leaving 18 bases between the germline ends. The germline V gene has CDR1 SGHRS and CDR2 YFSETQ. The chain's CDR3 is CASSFYPGVGNTEAFF. DNA of the CDR3: TGCGCCAGCAGTTTTTACCCGGGGGTCGGGAACACTGAAGCTTTCTTT.

V gene TRBV12-5 combines with J gene TRBJ1-6; D may be TRBD1 (5 bases). Between the trimmed V and J ends, which lost 4 bases and 7 bases, there was a span of 11 bases. Germline lookup yields CDR1 LGHNT and CDR2 FRNRAP. The CDR3 has 14 amino acids. The CDR3 is CASGWGGDNSPLHF. In nucleotides, the CDR3 is TGTGCTAGTGGTTGGGGCGGGGACAATTCACCCCTCCACTTT.

V and J are TRBV7-9 and TRBJ2-1, with D possibly matching TRBD2 (7 bases). Germline assignment: CDR1 SEHNR and CDR2 FQNEAQ (reference sequence). The ends were cut back, 5 bases at V and 9 bases at J, with 20 bases in the middle. The CDR3 spans 15 residues. As DNA, the CDR3 is TGTGCCAGCAGCCTTCGCGGCGGGGGAGGGGGTGAGCAGTTCTTC. This gives the protein CASSLRGGGGGEQFF.

A single count supports this clone. The chain employs TRBV3-1 (or the pseudogene TRBV3-2) and TRBJ2-1; 10 nucleotides match TRBD2. The CDR3 covers 13 residues. V shed 5 bases and J 13 bases; nucleotides not matched to a gene: 8. The germline gives CDR1 LGHDT, CDR2 YNNKEL (reference sequence). The CDR3 region is CASSAPSGSIQFF. In DNA form, the CDR3 reads TGTGCCAGCAGCGCACCTAGCGGGAGTATCCAGTTCTTC.

About this clone: At one end, the junction sequence differs from germline, possibly due to a read error. The J gene is TRBJ2-3, the V gene TRBV14, with 7 bases aligning to TRBD2. There are 13 residues in the CDR3. Germline lookup yields CDR1 SGHDN and CDR2 FVKESK. As DNA, the CDR3 is TGTGCCAGCAGCCAAGATCTTCCCGTCCTAGCGGTTTTT. Its protein is CASSQDLPVLAVF.

This chain connects TRBV14 to TRBJ2-7; the match to TRBD2 covers 7 bases. The V gene's germline CDR1 is SGHDN and CDR2 FVKESK. V shed 2 bases, J shed 3 bases, and the junction held 7 bases outside the gene matches. The CDR3 totals 15 residues. CDR3 in DNA: TGTGCCAGCAGCCAATTAAGCGGGGCGTTCTACGAGCAGTACTTC. It specifies CASSQLSGAFYEQYF.

This rearrangement joins TRBV30 to TRBJ1-6; perhaps TRBD1 as D (5 bases). V dropped 4 bases and J dropped 5 bases, with 27 bases sitting between them. Germline CDR1 is GTSNPN and CDR2 is SVGIG (reference sequence). The CDR3 runs 19 residues. The DNA of the CDR3 is TGTGCCTGGACTGCTTTCAAGGGGCCGCCAAGATCAGATAATTCACCCCTCCACTTT. This translates into CAWTAFKGPPRSDNSPLHF.

V is TRBV3-1 (or the pseudogene TRBV3-2) and J is TRBJ2-7; tentatively, D is TRBD2 (7 bases). The CDR3 has 17 residues. Trimming cost V 3 bases and J 1 base, with 19 bases left between them. Germline-derived CDR1 and CDR2 are LGHDT and YNNKEL (reference sequence). The CDR3 DNA is TGTGCCAGCAGCCACTACTCGGGGGGCACCAGATCCTACGAGCAGTACTTC. This encodes CASSHYSGGTRSYEQYF.

The chain couples TRBV6-1 to TRBJ1-1, with no clear D. The length of the CDR3 is 15 residues. CDR1 and CDR2 from the germline V gene are MNHNS and SASEGT. Trimming left V 0 bases short and J 1 base short, with 9 bases between. CDR3 nucleotide sequence: TGTGCCAGCAGTGAAGCGCTAGTACAGAACACTGAAGCTTTCTTT. Its protein is CASSEALVQNTEAFF.

The rearrangement links TRBV19 to TRBJ1-2; 7 bases fit TRBD1. The CDR3 runs to 14 residues. Germline CDR1 is LNHDA and CDR2 is SQIVND (reference sequence). The junction had 7 bases not matched to a gene; V was cut back by 3 bases and J by 6 bases. The CDR3, as DNA: TGTGCCAGTAGTATTGGGACAGAGACGGATGGCTACACCTTC. Translated: CASSIGTETDGYTF.

The rearrangement uses TRBV6-1 and TRBJ2-6; D gene ambiguous. The V and J ends lost 3 bases and 0 bases respectively, with 6 bases between them. The CDR3 is made up of 15 amino acids. Germline V gives CDR1 MNHNS, CDR2 SASEGT. The CDR3 region is CASSETFSGANVLTF. CDR3 DNA sequence: TGTGCCAGCAGTGAGACTTTCTCTGGGGCCAACGTCCTGACTTTC.

The chain recombines TRBV7-8 with TRBJ2-1, with D possibly TRBD1 on 7 matching bases. Germline V gene data show CDR1 as SGHVS and CDR2 as FQNEAQ. V shed 5 bases and J shed 7 bases, with 12 bases lying between them. CDR3 size: 13 residues. The CDR3 sequence: CASSLTGRNEQFF. In DNA form, the CDR3 reads TGTGCCAGCAGCCTGACAGGGAGGAATGAGCAGTTCTTC.

The chain carries TRBV6-1 and TRBJ1-5; unclear D gene. This CDR3 region has 13 residues. CDR1 is MNHNS, CDR2 SASEGT, per germline. The V end was cut by 2 bases, the J end by 4 bases, with 6 bases between. The CDR3 coding sequence is TGTGCCAGCAGTGAAACGGGAAATCAGCCCCAGCATTTT. This encodes CASSETGNQPQHF.

The rearrangement links TRBV5-1 to TRBJ2-3, with 8 bases that match TRBD2. V shed 3 bases and J 2 bases; nucleotides not matched to a gene: 17. The germline CDR1 and CDR2 sequences are SGHRS and YFSETQ. The CDR3 sequence is 19 residues long. In DNA form, the CDR3 reads TGCGCCAGCAGCTCTGTAGCCGCGACTAGCGCCCGCGACACAGATACGCAGTATTTT. Encoded protein: CASSSVAATSARDTDTQYF.

The chain carries TRBV20-1 and TRBJ2-5; D is ambiguous. Germline V gene sequence: CDR1 DFQATT, CDR2 SNEGSKA (reference sequence). The CDR3 sequence is 11 residues long. The CDR3 coding sequence is TGCAGGGTTGACAACACCGGGACCCAGTACTTC. This sequence encodes CRVDNTGTQYF.

The CDR3 DNA reads as TGTGCCAGCAGCCAAGAGGAGCGAGGGCAGGGCTACACCTTC. This sequence encodes CASSQEERGQGYTF. The rearrangement links TRBV3-1 (or the pseudogene TRBV3-2) to TRBJ1-2, with D uncertain. Germline assignment: CDR1 LGHDT and CDR2 YNNKEL (reference sequence). This CDR3 is 14 amino acids long. Trimming cost V 0 bases and J 8 bases, with 13 bases left between them.

The genes are TRBV28 and TRBJ2-7; 10 nucleotides line up with TRBD2. V shed 2 bases and J 4 bases; nucleotides not matched to a gene: 2. This CDR3 spans 14 amino acids. Germline lookup yields CDR1 MDHEN and CDR2 SYDVKM. CDR3 loop: CASSLPGLAYEQYF. CDR3 DNA sequence: TGTGCCAGCAGTTTACCGGGACTAGCGTACGAGCAGTACTTC. Complete variable domain (other parts from reference TRBV28 and TRBJ2-7): DVKVTQSSRYLVKRTGEKVFLECVQDMDHENMFWYRQDPGLGLRLIYFSYDVKMKEKGDIPEGYSVSREKKERFSLILESASTNQTSMYLCASSLPGLAYEQYFGPGTRLTVT.

The chain has TRBV19 and TRBJ2-4; TRBD2 aligns across 15 bases. Germline V lookup: CDR1 LNHDA, CDR2 SQIVND (reference sequence). V was pared by 1 base and J by 1 base, with 8 bases of the junction left unmatched. This CDR3 comprises 20 residues. CDR3 residues: CASSIAGLAGGPGAKNIQYF. The CDR3 DNA reads as TGTGCCAGTAGTATAGCTGGACTAGCGGGAGGGCCGGGGGCCAAAAACATTCAGTACTTC.

This chain uses TRBV3-1 (or the pseudogene TRBV3-2) with TRBJ2-7; the D gene is possibly TRBD2 (6 bases). Germline V gene lookup returns CDR1 LGHDT and CDR2 YNNKEL (reference sequence). The V and J ends lost 3 bases and 7 bases respectively, with 10 bases between them. This CDR3 contains 12 residues. This chain's CDR3 is CASSHRRGEQYF. CDR3 DNA sequence: TGTGCCAGCAGCCATCGGAGGGGAGAGCAGTACTTC.

The chain has TRBV2 and TRBJ1-2; 9 positions agree with TRBD1. This CDR3 contains 12 residues. Unmatched junction bases numbered 5, after V lost 8 bases and J lost 7 bases. Germline V gene data show CDR1 as SNHLY and CDR2 as FYNNEI. In DNA form, the CDR3 reads TGTGCCAGCCCCGACAGGGGGGTTGGCTACACCTTC. Translated: CASPDRGVGYTF.

This chain joins TRBV11-3 and TRBJ2-3, with 10 bases aligning to TRBD2. V shed 3 bases and J 6 bases; nucleotides not matched to a gene: 6. The CDR3 covers 15 residues. Germline V gene sequence: CDR1 SGHNT, CDR2 YENEEA. In DNA form, the CDR3 reads TGTGCCAGCAGCTTTAAGCGGGGGGGATTCGATACGCAGTATTTT. This gives the protein CASSFKRGGFDTQYF.

This chain connects TRBV28 to TRBJ1-2; possibly TRBD1 for D (5 bases). The CDR3 totals 14 residues. Trimming removed 6 bases from V and 7 bases from J, with 18 bases in between. From germline, CDR1 is MDHEN and CDR2 SYDVKM. The CDR3, as DNA: TGTGCCAGCAGCCCCACTGGGCCTCAGGGTGGCTACACCTTC. Amino acid sequence: CASSPTGPQGGYTF.

The CDR3 DNA follows: TGCAGCGTTGGTGGACAGGGAAACGGCAATGAGCAGTTCTTC. Translating gives CSVGGQGNGNEQFF. The rearrangement joins TRBV29-1 to TRBJ2-1; 8 bases fit TRBD1. The V and J ends lost 4 bases and 6 bases, in that order; junction bases with no gene match: 8. Per the germline V gene, CDR1 is SQVTM and CDR2 is ANQGSEA. The CDR3 is 14 amino acids.

The chain combines TRBV3-1 (or the pseudogene TRBV3-2) with TRBJ2-5; 7 nucleotides align to TRBD1. The junction had 2 bases not matched to a gene; V was cut back by 5 bases and J by 2 bases. The CDR3 covers 13 residues. In germline, CDR1 is LGHDT, CDR2 YNNKEL (reference sequence). In DNA, the CDR3 is TGTGCCAGCAGCGGGACAGCTCAAGAGACCCAGTACTTC. Protein sequence: CASSGTAQETQYF.

This chain joins TRBV5-4 and TRBJ2-3; weak D call: TRBD2 (6 bases). Germline CDR1 reads SGHNT; CDR2 reads YYREEE (reference sequence). The CDR3 sequence is 14 residues long. V shed 0 bases and J shed 2 bases, with 7 bases lying between them. The CDR3 sequence: CASSLAGVTDTQYF. The CDR3 DNA reads TGTGCCAGCAGCTTGGCGGGGGTCACAGATACGCAGTATTTT.

In regard to this clone: In the same sample, other DNA sequences code for this CDR3. The chain combines TRBV3-1 (or the pseudogene TRBV3-2) with TRBJ2-7; a weak D match, TRBD1 (5 bases). The germline V gene encodes CDR1 LGHDT and CDR2 YNNKEL (reference sequence). This CDR3 is 13 amino acids long. V was shortened by 4 bases and J by 0 bases, with 7 bases between the two germline ends. DNA of the CDR3: TGTGCCAGCAGCCGGCAGGGCTCCTACGAGCAGTACTTC. Its translation is CASSRQGSYEQYF.

The rearrangement links TRBV19 to TRBJ1-5, with 9 bases fitting TRBD1. CDR1 is LNHDA, CDR2 SQIVND, per germline (reference sequence). The V and J ends lost 5 bases and 7 bases, in that order; junction bases with no gene match: 12. The CDR3 runs to 16 residues. This CDR3 reads CASSPDRDRVRQPQHF. The CDR3 DNA sequence: TGTGCCAGTAGTCCCGACCGGGACAGGGTACGCCAGCCCCAGCATTTT.

The genes are TRBV29-1 and TRBJ2-1, with 11 bases matching TRBD2. The CDR3 is 18 residues long. Trimming took 4 bases from V and 0 from J; bases not matched to a gene: 11. Per the germline V gene, CDR1 is SQVTM and CDR2 is ANQGSEA. DNA for the CDR3: TGCAGCGTTGTCAAGGGACTAGCGGCTCGGTCCTCCTACAATGAGCAGTTCTTC. This codes for CSVVKGLAARSSYNEQFF.

This chain uses TRBV2 with TRBJ1-5; 9 nucleotides align to TRBD1. This CDR3 comprises 14 residues. Trimming cost V 1 base and J 6 bases; bases outside gene matches: 1. The germline gives CDR1 SNHLY, CDR2 FYNNEI. In DNA, the CDR3 is TGTGCCAGCAGTGAAGAACAGGGGGCTCAGCCCCAGCATTTT. It codes for CASSEEQGAQPQHF.